The T cell receptor (beta chain) described here comes from a study of shared clonotypes between healthy human individuals. Study overall: Used for every donor were three CD4 naive, three CD4 memory, two CD8 naive and one CD8 memory plate.

CDR1 and CDR2 (germline): SEHNR, FQNEAQ (reference sequence). The CDR3 contains 11 residues. The V and J ends lost 9 bases and 3 bases respectively, with 7 bases between them. The protocol was immunoSEQ multiplex PCR, while the TCRdb copy is restricted to in-frame clones and leaves out a portion. The profile covers 750,000 to 1,000,000 clones, with 90% to 95% appearing a single time and around 24% taken by the ten largest. The naive CD8 population came from CD45RO-negative cells selected for CCR7, without terminally differentiated effector memory CD45RA+ cells. The TCR originated in a young man in good health. This chain links TRBV7-9 with TRBJ2-3, with D possibly being TRBD2 (5 bases). The sequencing sample was made of naive CD8+ T cells sorted from blood. The CDR3 nucleotides are TGTGCCAGGGAGGAGACAGATACGCAGTATTTT. This sequence encodes CAREETDTQYF.